This T cell receptor (beta chain) was recorded in a study of Ad26.COV2.S vaccination and SARS-CoV-2 variants (dated by TCRdb to the early 2020s). In terms of the full investigation: Donors in the vaccine arm were drawn from COV1001, a phase I-IIa trial of Ad26.COV2.S in healthy adults that was multicentre, randomized, double-blind and placebo-controlled. Blinding of investigators to trial group allocation was maintained during experiments and outcome assessment. Participants in the trial were split at random into five groups of five each, receiving low-dose or high-dose Ad26.COV2.S once or twice, or else placebo on both occasions. The TCR-sequenced set comprised about 32 samples: approximately 20 Ad26.COV2.S vaccine recipients, 5 placebo recipients and 8 SARS-CoV-2 convalescent individuals. TCRbeta repertoire sequencing served as the tool for gauging how specific and how broad the SARS-CoV-2-reactive T cell receptors were following Ad26.COV2.S vaccination. Dosing of Ad26.COV2.S was intramuscular, at either 5x10^10 or 1x10^11 viral particles, delivered as one shot or as two shots spaced 56 days apart. Points the paper makes about the study in general: The study lacked the statistical power to compare responses across vaccine doses or regimens. It was noted by the authors that total T cell responses may have been underestimated by the TCR breadth and depth analyses. After vaccination, substantial breadth of spike-specific CD8+ and CD4+ T cell responses was reported. Non-spike TCR breadth was comparable between vaccine and placebo recipients, consistent with the vaccine containing only spike. Higher spike-specific TCR breadth was observed in Ad26.COV2.S recipients than in placebo recipients (P = 0.0014).

Compared with germline, V lacks 6 bases and J lacks 2 bases; bases without a gene match: 15. The CDR3 spans 18 residues, from the cysteine through the phenylalanine. CDR3 DNA only is kept here, 54 bases in frame from base 1. The germline V gene provides CDR1 SGHTA and CDR2 FQGTGA. The meaning of the sample's treatment or condition label: roughly 19 received Ad26.COV2.S at low or high dose, single or two shots; several received placebo; per-sample allocation not given. Repertoires of vaccine and placebo recipients were sequenced from samples collected on day 63 after the first injection. In Cohort 1b, about 25 adults aged 18-55 years were enrolled at a single site in Boston, USA, between 29 July and 7 August 2020. As a vaccine, Ad26.COV2.S was a replication-incompetent adenovirus type 26 vector that expressed a prefusion-stabilized SARS-CoV-2 spike protein derived from the original Wuhan strain. TCRbeta CDR3 regions were sequenced with the immunoSEQ Assay. After extraction, genomic DNA underwent amplification by bias-controlled multiplex PCR, followed by high-throughput sequencing. The source study handled its data this way. Collapsing and filtering of sequences were performed to quantify the absolute abundance of each unique TCRbeta CDR3 region. T cell fraction was estimated by normalization of TCRbeta template counts to usable DNA, with usable DNA being measured through amplification of reference genes present in all nucleated cells. Repertoire TCRs were annotated as SARS-CoV-2-specific by exact matching of V gene, CDR3 amino acid sequence and J gene to a known reactive TCR set. MIRA supplied the reference SARS-CoV-2 TCR set, which was filtered for enrichment in COVID-19-positive ImmuneCODE repertoires so that public or cross-reactive TCRs were removed. Using the MIRA antigens, annotated TCRs were further analysed by specific ORF or by position within an ORF. Breadth was defined as the number of annotated unique rearrangements divided by the total number of unique productive rearrangements, and depth was defined as the summed frequency of the annotated unique rearrangements. Two-sided Wilcoxon rank-sum tests were used to compare TCR breadth between groups. TCRdb's version of the immuneACCESS table is confined to in-frame rearrangements and falls short of the full clone set. An unresolved V gene accounts for under half of the shortfall where checked; the remainder is of unknown origin. V and J calls and clone size are as listed in that table; D and trimming were resolved from the DNA. This sample comprises about 440,000 clones, 90% of them detected only once. The ten largest clones capture about 4.4% of the sample.

This clone occurred a few times. Its antigen is unknown. There are no base qualities to consult, and no much larger clone falls within one base. Material: peripheral blood, obtained in a trial of Ad26.COV2.S vaccine versus placebo. The sequence was collected from a person aged 18-60 years who received the Ad26.COV2.S COVID-19 vaccine or a placebo. The chain links TRBV7-3 with TRBJ1-4, with 7 central nucleotides matching TRBD1. At the DNA level, the sequence is TGTGCCAGCAGGCCACGAGGACAGGTCTTACGTACTAATGAAAAACTGTTTTTT. Its protein reads: CASRPRGQVLRTNEKLFF.